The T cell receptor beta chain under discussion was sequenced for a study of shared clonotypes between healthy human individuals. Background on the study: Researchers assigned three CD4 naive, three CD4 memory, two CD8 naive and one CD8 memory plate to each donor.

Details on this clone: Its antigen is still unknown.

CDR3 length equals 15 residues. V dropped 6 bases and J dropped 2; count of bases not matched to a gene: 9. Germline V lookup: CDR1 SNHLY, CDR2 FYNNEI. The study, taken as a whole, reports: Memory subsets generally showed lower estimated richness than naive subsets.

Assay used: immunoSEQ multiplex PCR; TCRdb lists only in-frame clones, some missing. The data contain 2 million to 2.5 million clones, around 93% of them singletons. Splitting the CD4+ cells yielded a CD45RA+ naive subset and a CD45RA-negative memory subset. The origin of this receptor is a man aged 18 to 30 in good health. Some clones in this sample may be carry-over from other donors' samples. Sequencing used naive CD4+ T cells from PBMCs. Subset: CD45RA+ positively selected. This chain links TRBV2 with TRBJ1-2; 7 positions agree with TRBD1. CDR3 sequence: CASSQTGAKNYGYTF. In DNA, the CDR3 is TGTGCCAGCAGCCAAACAGGGGCGAAGAACTATGGCTACACCTTC. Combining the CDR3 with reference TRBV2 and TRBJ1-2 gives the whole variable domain EPEVTQTPSHQVTQMGQEVILRCVPISNHLYFYWYRQILGQKVEFLVSFYNNEISEKSEIFDDQFSVERPDGSNFTLKIRSTKLEDSAMYFCASSQTGAKNYGYTFGSGTRLTVV.